Detailed here is one T cell receptor beta chain. Its antigen is unidentified. One junction end disagrees with the germline gene, perhaps due to a read error. TCRdb's table, derived via immunoSEQ multiplex PCR, lists solely in-frame clones and lacks some. The sample lists approximately 2,800 clones, approximately 87% occurring once. CDR1 and CDR2 from the germline V gene are SEHNR and FQNEAQ (reference sequence). This CDR3 has 14 residues. The data were obtained in a study of T cells after posttransplantation cyclophosphamide. Peripheral blood was collected from the related graft donor on the marrow donation day. Whole-study findings and limits: TRB clonality was highly associated with recipient CMV seropositivity and reactivation. Tissue-infiltrating T cells from skin or gut overlapped little with blood T cells. Donor-recipient repertoire similarity was low at 1-2 months, rising over year one.

The source of this sequence is a woman aged 50 to 60 in good health and a related stem cell transplant donor. This chain links TRBV7-9 with TRBJ2-1, with D possibly being TRBD2 (5 bases). The sequenced sample consisted of CD8+ T cells sorted from PBMCs. The CDR3 is CASSLDSGRNERFF. The DNA for the CDR3 is TGTGCCAGCAGCTTAGACTCGGGAAGGAATGAGCGGTTCTTC.